The clone carrying this T cell receptor beta chain was observed a handful of times. Antigen specificity is unknown. This sample is drawn from a study of blood T cells in healthy people across ages. Across the study: For every two T cells, template switching captured about one barcoded beta molecule. Study-wide results and limits: Observed TCR beta diversity per million T cells went down as age went up. This fall followed a roughly linear course with age. PBMC samples, being unsorted, prevented any conclusive comparison of naive and antigen-experienced cells.

Germline assignment: CDR1 DFQATT and CDR2 SNEGSKA (reference sequence). This CDR3 has 14 residues. V trimming: 3 bases; J trimming: 3 bases; junction bases outside the gene matches: 7. A second PCR, run for about 7 to 11 cycles, used a sample-barcoded 5' primer plus a J-beta primer mix. MiXCR, run by TCRdb on the 5' RACE reads, gives a single entry per CDR3 protein. The table records 1.4 million or so distinct CDR3 sequences, approximately 42% of them present only once. Samples each yielded at least 6 micrograms of total RNA. This chain joins TRBV20-1 and TRBJ2-5; 7 nucleotides agree with TRBD2. Specimen: blood. The clonotype was recovered from a woman aged 18-35 years in good health. CDR3 DNA sequence: TGCAGTGCTAGGAAGGGACTAACCGAAGAGACCCAGTACTTC. It codes for CSARKGLTEETQYF.